These 25 T cell receptor beta chains share one sample of origin, sequenced in a study of blood T cell repertoires in COVID-19. Only in-frame clones appear in the TCRdb table, and some are missing; sequencing was by immunoSEQ multiplex PCR. Here the sample spans fewer than 300,000 clones, 90% to 95% being singletons. The sample comprised peripheral blood. The receptors stem from a woman younger than 45 with COVID-19, enrolled during active disease.

This chain links TRBV5-1 with TRBJ1-3; maybe TRBD1 (6 bases). Germline V gene sequence: CDR1 SGHRS, CDR2 YFSETQ. The CDR3 totals 15 residues. With 4 bases removed from V and 4 bases from J, the gap between germline ends came to 15 bases. CDR3 protein: CASSHNRAIGNTIYF. In nucleotides, the CDR3 is TGCGCCAGCAGCCATAACAGGGCAATCGGAAACACCATATATTTT. Based on the CDR3 plus reference TRBV5-1 and TRBJ1-3, the full variable domain is KAGVTQTPRYLIKTRGQQVTLSCSPISGHRSVSWYQQTPGQGLQFLFEYFSETQRNKGNFPGRFSGRQFSNSRSEMNVSTLELGDSALYLCASSHNRAIGNTIYFGEGSWLTVV.

This clone was found once. The V call is TRBV27, the J call TRBJ1-2; TRBD1 aligns across 8 bases. Germline CDR1 MNHEY, CDR2 SMNVEV (reference sequence). The ends lost 3 bases at V and 4 bases at J; junction bases unmatched: 4. There are 14 residues in the CDR3. CDR3 loop: CASSFGQGVYGYTF. The CDR3 DNA reads TGTGCCAGCAGTTTCGGACAGGGTGTCTATGGCTACACCTTC.

This clone came up once. The gene calls are TRBV6-5 and TRBJ1-1; 8 bases fit TRBD1. There are 13 residues in the CDR3. The V segment lost 4 bases and the J segment 6 bases; nucleotides outside the gene matches: 4. CDR1 and CDR2 from the germline V gene are MNHEY and SVGAGI. The CDR3 is CASSLDREAEAFF. The DNA for the CDR3 is TGTGCCAGCAGTTTGGACAGGGAGGCTGAAGCTTTCTTT.

The V and J genes are TRBV9 and TRBJ2-5, with TRBD1 identical over 7 bases. This CDR3 is built from 15 residues. V dropped 4 bases and J dropped 5; count of bases not matched to a gene: 11. Germline V CDR1 and CDR2: SGDLS, YYNGEE. The CDR3 nucleotides are TGTGCCAGCAGCCCCGGCGGGCGCAGGGGGGAGACCCAGTACTTC. It translates to CASSPGGRRGETQYF.

The J gene is TRBJ2-2, the V gene TRBV19; 7 bases agree with TRBD1. The germline V gene has CDR1 LNHDA and CDR2 SQIVND (reference sequence). The V gene end was trimmed by 7 bases and the J gene end by 6 bases; junction bases not matched to a gene: 5. The length of the CDR3 is 13 residues. In DNA form, the CDR3 reads TGTGCCAGTACCGCAACAGGGGCCGGGGAGCTGTTTTTT. It specifies CASTATGAGELFF. The full variable domain, in which reference TRBV19 and TRBJ2-2 provide the parts outside the CDR3, is DGGITQSPKYLFRKEGQNVTLSCEQNLNHDAMYWYRQDPGQGLRLIYYSQIVNDFQKGDIAEGYSVSREKKESFPLTVTSAQKNPTAFYLCASTATGAGELFFGEGSRLTVL.

The rearrangement joins TRBV30 to TRBJ2-2; the D gene is possibly TRBD1 (5 bases). V lost 0 bases to trimming and J lost 6 bases, with 8 bases between them. Germline V CDR1 and CDR2: GTSNPN, SVGIG (reference sequence). This CDR3 is built from 13 residues. The CDR3 DNA reads TGTGCCTGGAGTGTTTCAGGGCCCGGGGAGCTGTTTTTT. Protein sequence: CAWSVSGPGELFF.

The V and J genes are TRBV10-3 and TRBJ2-2; 10 bases are a match to TRBD1. The germline V gene encodes CDR1 ENHRY and CDR2 SYGVKD. V was clipped by 6 bases and J by 5 bases; unmatched bases: 3. The CDR3 covers 14 residues. Here the CDR3 reads CAISQDRGTGELFF. In DNA, the CDR3 is TGTGCCATCAGCCAGGACAGGGGGACCGGGGAGCTGTTTTTT.

The CDR3 is CSVEDAETYGYTF. The CDR3 DNA reads TGCAGCGTTGAAGACGCGGAAACCTATGGCTACACCTTC. This chain connects TRBV29-1 to TRBJ1-2; D is uncertain. CDR1 is SQVTM, CDR2 ANQGSEA, per germline. The CDR3 is 13 residues long. The V end lost 0 bases, the J end lost 4 bases, and 9 bases lay between the germline ends. The full variable domain, in which reference TRBV29-1 and TRBJ1-2 provide the parts outside the CDR3, is SAVISQKPSRDICQRGTSLTIQCQVDSQVTMMFWYRQQPGQSLTLIATANQGSEATYESGFVIDKFPISRPNLTFSTLTVSNMSPEDSSIYLCSVEDAETYGYTFGSGTRLTVV.

The chain couples TRBV4-2 to TRBJ2-5; 13 nucleotides match TRBD2. From germline, CDR1 is LGHNA and CDR2 YNFKEQ. The CDR3 extends over 14 amino acids. V lost 4 bases and J lost 5; bases outside the gene matches: 1. This CDR3 is CASSRTSGSETQYF. CDR3 DNA sequence: TGTGCCAGCAGCCGGACTAGCGGGAGTGAGACCCAGTACTTC.

The gene calls are TRBV30 and TRBJ1-1; D is possibly TRBD1 (6 bases). The CDR3 runs 18 residues. Trimming stripped 0 bases from V and 5 bases from J, with 25 bases between. Germline lookup yields CDR1 GTSNPN and CDR2 SVGIG (reference sequence). Written as DNA, the CDR3 is TGTGCCTGGAGTGTACCCCCGTACAGGGAGGGAAGGAGGACTGAAGCTTTCTTT. Translation gives CAWSVPPYREGRRTEAFF.

Concerning this clone itself: The sample contains more than one DNA sequence encoding this CDR3. The chain links TRBV19 to TRBJ2-7; tentative D call: TRBD1 (6 bases). CDR3 length: 12 amino acids. Germline lookup yields CDR1 LNHDA and CDR2 SQIVND (reference sequence). V lost 5 bases and J 4 bases, leaving 9 bases between the germline ends. The CDR3 is CASSPQGYEQYF. In DNA, the CDR3 is TGTGCCAGTAGTCCACAGGGATACGAGCAGTACTTC. Looking up the rest from reference TRBV19 and TRBJ2-7 gives the full variable domain: DGGITQSPKYLFRKEGQNVTLSCEQNLNHDAMYWYRQDPGQGLRLIYYSQIVNDFQKGDIAEGYSVSREKKESFPLTVTSAQKNPTAFYLCASSPQGYEQYFGPGTRLTVT.

CDR3 nucleotides: TGTGCCAGTAGTATAGCTAGCGGGGAAAATAGCAATCAGCCCCAGCATTTT. The encoded protein is CASSIASGENSNQPQHF. V is TRBV19 and J is TRBJ1-5, with unresolved D. Germline CDR1 and CDR2: LNHDA and SQIVND (reference sequence). The CDR3 spans 17 residues. The V end was cut by 1 base, the J end by 0 bases, with 13 bases between.

The chain links TRBV28 to TRBJ2-5; 9 bases are a match to TRBD2. Trimming removed 5 bases from V and 2 bases from J; junction bases left unmatched: 3. Germline V gene sequence: CDR1 MDHEN, CDR2 SYDVKM. The CDR3 sequence is 14 residues long. The CDR3 loop is CASSRAGGQETQYF. CDR3 DNA: TGTGCCAGCAGTAGAGCGGGAGGTCAAGAGACCCAGTACTTC.

This rearrangement joins TRBV30 to TRBJ2-2; perhaps TRBD2 as D (6 bases). This CDR3 is 14 amino acids long. The germline V and J ends were trimmed by 5 bases and 0 bases, with 10 bases remaining between them. Germline V gives CDR1 GTSNPN, CDR2 SVGIG (reference sequence). The DNA for the CDR3 is TGTGCCTGGGGGCGGGGAACGAACACCGGGGAGCTGTTTTTT. This translates into CAWGRGTNTGELFF.

The CDR3 here is CASSLVQGHYEQYF. The CDR3 DNA follows: TGCGCCAGCAGCTTGGTACAGGGACACTACGAGCAGTACTTC. V gene TRBV5-1 combines with J gene TRBJ2-7, with a tentative D call TRBD1 (6 bases). The CDR3 runs 14 residues. Deletions cut 0 bases from V and 3 bases from J, with 10 bases between. Germline V gives CDR1 SGHRS, CDR2 YFSETQ.

V and J are TRBV28 and TRBJ1-3, with D maybe TRBD1 (6 bases). Trimming took off 4 bases at V and 4 bases at J, with 11 bases between the two ends. Germline CDR1 reads MDHEN; CDR2 reads SYDVKM. The CDR3 has 14 residues. The CDR3 region is CASSSPGAGNTIYF. CDR3 bases: TGTGCCAGCAGTTCCCCAGGGGCAGGAAACACCATATATTTT.

The rearrangement links TRBV18 to TRBJ2-3; TRBD2 is a possible D gene (6 bases). V lost 2 bases and J lost 1, with 10 bases in between. Germline-derived CDR1 and CDR2 are KGHSH and LQKENI. The length of the CDR3 is 15 residues. The CDR3 loop is CASSPSGDGTDTQYF. In DNA, the CDR3 is TGTGCCAGCTCACCATCGGGGGATGGCACAGATACGCAGTATTTT.

The chain carries TRBV2 and TRBJ2-7, with TRBD2 identical over 7 bases. CDR1 is SNHLY and CDR2 is FYNNEI in the germline V gene. CDR3 size: 13 residues. The V gene end was trimmed by 6 bases and the J gene end by 0 bases; junction bases not matched to a gene: 2. CDR3 nucleotide sequence: TGTGCCAGCAGCCGGGACTACTCCTACGAGCAGTACTTC. Translation: CASSRDYSYEQYF.

V and J are TRBV7-2 and TRBJ1-1, with D unclear. CDR3 length: 11 amino acids. The V gene lost 5 bases and the J gene lost 10 bases, with 11 bases spanning the gap. Looked up from germline, CDR1 is SGHTA and CDR2 is FQGNSA. This CDR3 reads CASSPLYRAFF. The CDR3 DNA reads TGTGCCAGCAGCCCTCTCTATCGAGCTTTCTTT.

The CDR3 loop is CASSVMDRVNTGELFF. Here the CDR3 DNA reads TGTGCCAGCAGTGTAATGGACAGGGTGAATACCGGGGAGCTGTTTTTT. The V and J genes are TRBV2 and TRBJ2-2; 8 bases agree with TRBD1. This CDR3 has 16 residues. CDR1 is SNHLY, CDR2 FYNNEI, per germline. The junction had 9 bases not matched to a gene; V was cut back by 4 bases and J by 5 bases.

The rearrangement joins TRBV7-2 to TRBJ2-7; 9 bases map to TRBD2. V lost 1 base, J lost 3 bases, and 4 bases stayed unmatched. The CDR3 totals 15 residues. Germline CDR1 SGHTA, CDR2 FQGNSA. CDR3 sequence: CASSLGGAGGYEQYF. The CDR3 DNA reads as TGTGCCAGCAGCTTAGGGGGAGCGGGAGGCTACGAGCAGTACTTC.

The V gene is TRBV7-9, the J gene TRBJ2-5, with TRBD2 matching 7 bases. V was pared by 4 bases and J by 5 bases, with 7 bases of the junction left unmatched. The CDR3 length is 14 residues. Germline V CDR1 and CDR2: SEHNR, FQNEAQ (reference sequence). The CDR3 region is CASSSPTSTETQYF. The CDR3 region has the DNA TGTGCCAGCAGCTCCCCGACTAGCACCGAGACCCAGTACTTC.

The chain carries TRBV5-1 and TRBJ2-7, with 7 bases fitting TRBD1. After removal of 5 bases from V and 6 bases from J, the junction contained 8 bases not matched to a gene. The CDR3 loop spans 13 amino acids. Germline assignment: CDR1 SGHRS and CDR2 YFSETQ. The CDR3 region is CASSGQVNGEQYF. The DNA of the CDR3 is TGCGCCAGCAGTGGACAGGTGAACGGCGAGCAGTACTTC.

This chain joins TRBV28 and TRBJ1-4; TRBD1 aligns across 11 bases. The CDR3 consists of 15 residues. Trimming took 6 bases from V and 3 from J; bases not matched to a gene: 3. Germline-derived CDR1 and CDR2 are MDHEN and SYDVKM. The DNA of the CDR3 is TGTGCCAGCAGGGACAGGGGGCGGTCTAATGAAAAACTGTTTTTT. Protein product: CASRDRGRSNEKLFF.

This sequence joins TRBV11-2 and TRBJ2-3; D is perhaps TRBD1 (5 bases). Germline V gene lookup returns CDR1 SGHAT and CDR2 FQNNGV. Trimming pared 7 bases from V and 1 base from J, leaving 21 bases between. This CDR3 is built from 17 residues. Here the CDR3 DNA reads TGTGCCAGCACCCCACTTAGTCAGGGCTTCCGCACAGATACGCAGTATTTT. It specifies CASTPLSQGFRTDTQYF.